What follows are 18 T cell receptor beta chains derived from one specimen sequenced in a study of T cell repertoires in cytomegalovirus infection. TCRdb fed the reads into MiXCR, producing one record per CDR3 protein. This sample has roughly 280,000 distinct CDR3 sequences, with about an eighth found just once. Source material: PBMCs. Receptors were obtained from a human donor in good health (CMV status not recorded). Some clones in this sample may be carry-over from other donors' samples.

This clonotype has at least ten counts. The chain employs TRBV7-2 and TRBJ2-2; D gene uncertain. The CDR3 is 14 residues long. V lost 4 bases, J lost 3 bases, and 9 bases lay in between. The germline V gene has CDR1 SGHTA and CDR2 FQGNSA. The CDR3 coding sequence is TGTGCCAGCAGCTCCCGGACCTACACCGGGGAGCTGTTTTTT. Amino acids: CASSSRTYTGELFF.

At least ten counts were recorded for this clonotype. The genes are TRBV7-3 and TRBJ2-6; D is uncertain. V lost 4 bases, J lost 2 bases, and 6 bases lay in between. CDR3 length equals 14 residues. The germline V gene has CDR1 SGHTA and CDR2 FQGTGA. CDR3 region: CASSSLPGANVLTF. CDR3 DNA sequence: TGTGCCAGCAGCTCCCTCCCTGGGGCCAACGTCCTGACTTTC.

This clonotype has at least ten counts. CDR3 residues: CSALRGWDTEAFF. CDR3 nucleotide sequence: TGCAGCGCCCTCCGGGGCTGGGACACTGAAGCTTTCTTT. The chain carries TRBV29-1 and TRBJ1-1, with a possible D match to TRBD1 (5 bases). This CDR3 spans 13 amino acids. From germline, CDR1 is SQVTM and CDR2 ANQGSEA. Trimming shortened V by 7 bases and J by 3 bases, and 15 bases separated the two germline ends.

This clonotype occurred a few times. The chain recombines TRBV27 with TRBJ2-1; D is unclear. The V gene lost 4 bases and the J gene lost 4 bases, with 11 bases spanning the gap. This CDR3 is built from 14 residues. Germline V CDR1 and CDR2: MNHEY, SMNVEV (reference sequence). The CDR3 loop is CASSWRPFYNEQFF. CDR3 nucleotides: TGTGCCAGCAGTTGGCGGCCGTTTTACAATGAGCAGTTCTTC.

This rearrangement joins TRBV12-3 or TRBV12-4 to TRBJ1-3; D is undetermined. The CDR3 runs to 15 residues. The ends were cut back, 0 bases at V and 4 bases at J, with 10 bases in the middle. The DNA for the CDR3 is TGTGCCAGCAGTTTAGCGATCGATTCCGGAAACACCATATATTTT. It is translated as CASSLAIDSGNTIYF.

The V call is TRBV6-2 or TRBV6-3, the J call TRBJ2-1, with D unresolved. This CDR3 spans 13 amino acids. Between the trimmed V and J ends, which lost 6 bases and 4 bases, there was a span of 10 bases. Germline V lookup: CDR1 MNHEY, CDR2 SVGEGT. The CDR3 nucleotides read TGTGCCAGCAGGGAGTATGGGTACAATGAGCAGTTCTTC. The encoded protein is CASREYGYNEQFF.

This clonotype was counted many times. This chain links TRBV7-8 with TRBJ1-5; D not resolved. Trimming cost V 7 bases and J 0 bases, with 10 bases left between them. This CDR3 is 14 amino acids long. Germline V lookup: CDR1 SGHVS, CDR2 FQNEAQ. The CDR3 spells CASKRVGSNQPQHF. The CDR3 DNA reads TGTGCCAGCAAGAGGGTTGGTAGCAATCAGCCCCAGCATTTT.

This clonotype was seen many times. The chain combines TRBV2 with TRBJ1-1; D uncertain. From germline, CDR1 is SNHLY and CDR2 FYNNEI. The CDR3 totals 15 residues. Deletions cut 6 bases from V and 1 base from J, with 15 bases between. The CDR3 bases are TGTGCCAGCAGGACATTTAGAGATTCGAACACTGAAGCTTTCTTT. It translates to CASRTFRDSNTEAFF.

This clonotype was observed a few times. V usage is TRBV20-1 and J usage is TRBJ1-2, with no clear D. Trimming pared 3 bases from V and 6 bases from J, leaving 17 bases between. Germline CDR1 is DFQATT and CDR2 is SNEGSKA (reference sequence). The CDR3 is 14 amino acids. The CDR3 DNA follows: TGCAGTGCTAGGGCCTCAAAGTTCAGAGATGGCTACACCTTC. It yields the protein CSARASKFRDGYTF.

This clonotype was detected ten times or more. The chain couples TRBV7-9 to TRBJ1-5; D is unclear. Per germline, CDR1 SEHNR and CDR2 FQNEAQ (reference sequence). The CDR3 has 12 amino acids. The V end lost 2 bases, the J end lost 7 bases, and 6 bases lay between the germline ends. The CDR3 region has the DNA TGTGCCAGCAGCTTACTTGGGCAGCCCCAGCATTTT. Its protein product is CASSLLGQPQHF.

The table lists this clonotype with many counts. This chain connects TRBV28 to TRBJ1-5; D perhaps matches TRBD1 (5 bases). Trimming took off 5 bases at V and 3 bases at J, with 11 bases between the two ends. Per the germline V gene, CDR1 is MDHEN and CDR2 is SYDVKM. This CDR3 comprises 14 residues. DNA for the CDR3: TGTGCCAGCAGTGTGGGACCGATCAATCAGCCCCAGCATTTT. This encodes CASSVGPINQPQHF.

This clonotype has ten or more counts. The V call is TRBV7-2, the J call TRBJ2-5; TRBD2 is a possible D gene (5 bases). Trimming took off 1 base at V and 4 bases at J, with 16 bases between the two ends. There are 16 residues in the CDR3. Germline CDR1 reads SGHTA; CDR2 reads FQGNSA. This CDR3 is CASSLVAPSPRETQYF. As DNA, the CDR3 is TGTGCCAGCAGCTTAGTCGCCCCTAGCCCACGAGAGACCCAGTACTTC.

The sample holds many counts of this clonotype. Written as DNA, the CDR3 is TGTGCCAGCAGTTTAACAGGGGTTGAAAAACTGTTTTTT. Its protein is CASSLTGVEKLFF. The chain couples TRBV28 to TRBJ1-4; 7 bases line up with TRBD1. In germline, CDR1 is MDHEN, CDR2 SYDVKM. The CDR3 length is 13 residues. V was pared by 2 bases and J by 7 bases, with 1 base of the junction left unmatched.

The V gene is TRBV13, the J gene TRBJ2-2, with D unresolved. CDR1 and CDR2 (germline): PRHDT, FYEKMQ (reference sequence). This CDR3 spans 17 amino acids. V was pared by 2 bases and J by 3 bases, with 16 bases between. The CDR3 nucleotides read TGTGCCAGCAGCTTATTGTCTGGATTCTACGACACCGGGGAGCTGTTTTTT. This gives the protein CASSLLSGFYDTGELFF.

As to this clonotype: A read error is possible here, since a much larger clone lies one base away. The chain has TRBV20-1 and TRBJ2-2; 8 bases agree with TRBD2. Germline CDR1 DFQATT, CDR2 SNEGSKA (reference sequence). The CDR3 runs 16 residues. The CDR3 nucleotides read TGCAGTGCTAGAGATAGTACTAGCGGAGACACCGGGGTGCTGTTTTTT. It translates to CSARDSTSGDTGVLFF.

This clonotype was counted once. This chain connects TRBV10-2 to TRBJ2-7; TRBD2 matches at 9 bases. The CDR3 length is 17 residues. J was trimmed by 0 bases and V by 4 bases; bases with no gene match: 10. The germline V gene encodes CDR1 WSHSY and CDR2 SAAADI. DNA of the CDR3: TGCGCCAGCAGTGTATTAGCGGGGGCCCTTGGCTCCTACGAGCAGTACTTC. Protein sequence: CASSVLAGALGSYEQYF.

This clonotype was counted at least ten times. The rearrangement links TRBV20-1 to TRBJ2-3; no firm D call. The germline V gene encodes CDR1 DFQATT and CDR2 SNEGSKA (reference sequence). The CDR3 runs 16 residues. V lost 0 bases and J 4 bases, leaving 17 bases between the germline ends. In DNA form, the CDR3 reads TGCAGTGCTAGAGATCTGAGTGGAAGTGCTTCAGATACGCAGTATTTT. Protein: CSARDLSGSASDTQYF.

The rearrangement joins TRBV20-1 to TRBJ2-2; no definite D call. Germline CDR1 reads DFQATT; CDR2 reads SNEGSKA (reference sequence). V was pared by 3 bases and J by 6 bases, with 17 bases between. CDR3 length equals 15 residues. The CDR3 loop reads CSASEGSSESGELFF. For the CDR3, the DNA is TGCAGTGCTAGTGAAGGCAGTAGTGAGTCCGGGGAGCTGTTTTTT.